The clone carrying this TCR beta chain was picked up a small number of times. Its antigen is not known. This CDR3 region has 15 residues. Germline V gene data show CDR1 as MDHEN and CDR2 as SYDVKM. Trimming shortened V by 8 bases and J by 0 bases, and 14 bases separated the two germline ends. The memory fraction was CD4+CD45RO+CD25- cells. Whole-study findings and limits: Greatest tumor Treg TCR overlap was with tumor naive CD4+ cells. In terms of TCR gene usage, tumor memory CD4+ T cells clustered together with blood and lymph node memory CD4+ cells, as well as with lymph node naive CD4+ cells.

Constant-region reverse primers amplified full-length variable regions, followed by semi-nested Nested Universal Primer A PCR. Each CDR3 protein is one row after TCRdb ran MiXCR on the 5' RACE reads. The sample holds more than 45,000 distinct CDR3 sequences, roughly 30% seen once. The J gene is TRBJ1-3, the V gene TRBV28, with D hard to call. The sequenced material came from tumor-infiltrating memory CD4+ T cells sorted from the breast tumor. The subset here: memory CD4+ T cells, CD4+CD45RO+CD25-. The clonotype was recovered from a female donor with breast cancer. CDR3 bases: TGTGCCAGCGGCCTTTACGGAGACTCTGGAAACACCATATATTTT. Translation: CASGLYGDSGNTIYF.